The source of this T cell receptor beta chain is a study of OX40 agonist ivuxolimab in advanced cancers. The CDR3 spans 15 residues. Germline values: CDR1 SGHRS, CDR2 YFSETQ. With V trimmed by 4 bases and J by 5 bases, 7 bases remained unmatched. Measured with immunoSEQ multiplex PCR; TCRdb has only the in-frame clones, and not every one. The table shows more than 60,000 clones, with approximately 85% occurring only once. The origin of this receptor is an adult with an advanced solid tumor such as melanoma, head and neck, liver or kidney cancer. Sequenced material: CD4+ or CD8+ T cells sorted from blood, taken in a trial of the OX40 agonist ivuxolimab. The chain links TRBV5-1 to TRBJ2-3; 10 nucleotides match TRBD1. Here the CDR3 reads CASSVRDRGGDTQYF. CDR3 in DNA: TGCGCCAGCAGCGTCCGGGACAGGGGTGGAGATACGCAGTATTTT.